Following are 24 T cell receptor beta chains from one sample sequenced in a study of cytomegalovirus exposure and HLA in healthy donors. The PCR employed 60 Vbeta primers together with 13 Jbeta primers. Profiled with immunoSEQ multiplex PCR; TCRdb holds only in-frame clones, not every one. This sample carries over 45,000 clones, 65% to 85% of them seen once, and the ten largest clones take 2.5%. Sequencing was carried out using PBMCs. All receptors derive from a boy between 10 and 17 years old in good health and CMV-seropositive.

Written as DNA, the CDR3 is TGTGCCAGCAGCTTAGGGCGGGGAACCTACAATGAGCAGTTCTTC. This encodes CASSLGRGTYNEQFF. J is TRBJ2-1 and V is TRBV11-1, with D tentatively TRBD2 (6 bases). Germline loops: CDR1 SGHAT, CDR2 FQDESV (reference sequence). Trimming left V 1 base short and J 2 bases short, with 9 bases between. The CDR3 has 15 residues.

The J gene is TRBJ1-2, the V gene TRBV7-2, with D possibly matching TRBD1 (6 bases). Germline-derived CDR1 and CDR2 are SGHTA and FQGNSA. V was trimmed by 3 bases and J by 2 bases, leaving 19 bases between them. The CDR3 sequence is 17 residues long. The CDR3 coding sequence is TGTGCCAGCAGCTTCGACGATACCAGGACAGTCAACTATGGCTACACCTTC. Its protein product is CASSFDDTRTVNYGYTF.

V gene TRBV9 combines with J gene TRBJ1-2; 8 nucleotides align to TRBD1. The germline gives CDR1 SGDLS, CDR2 YYNGEE. The CDR3 covers 16 residues. Losses at the gene ends were 3 bases for V and 1 base for J; bases not matched to a gene: 8. The CDR3 protein is CASSAGWTGINYGYTF. The CDR3 DNA is TGTGCCAGCAGCGCCGGCTGGACAGGGATTAACTATGGCTACACCTTC.

This CDR3 reads CASSYRLDYEQYF. The CDR3 region has the DNA TGTGCCAGCAGTTACAGACTAGACTACGAGCAGTACTTC. The gene calls are TRBV6-5 and TRBJ2-7; possibly TRBD2 for D (6 bases). This CDR3 comprises 13 residues. V was cut by 2 bases and J by 3 bases, with 8 bases left in between. Germline values: CDR1 MNHEY, CDR2 SVGAGI.

The chain combines TRBV27 with TRBJ2-3, with D unresolved. CDR1 MNHEY and CDR2 SMNVEV come from the germline V gene (reference sequence). The CDR3 runs to 15 residues. V gave up 4 bases and J gave up 0 bases, with 11 bases separating them. CDR3 protein: CASSSIYRSTDTQYF. As DNA, the CDR3 is TGTGCCAGCAGTTCGATCTACCGTAGCACAGATACGCAGTATTTT.

The chain links TRBV5-1 to TRBJ2-7; D gene uncertain. Germline CDR1 is SGHRS and CDR2 is YFSETQ. Trimming removed 0 bases at V and 0 bases at J, with 10 bases between. The CDR3 is 15 residues long. This chain's CDR3 is CASSLAPQTSYEQYF. The CDR3 DNA follows: TGCGCCAGCAGCTTGGCCCCACAGACCTCCTACGAGCAGTACTTC.

The chain couples TRBV27 to TRBJ1-6; TRBD1 matches 11 bases. The J segment lost 10 bases and the V segment lost 7 bases, leaving 6 bases of the junction unmatched. There are 14 residues in the CDR3. Per germline, CDR1 MNHEY and CDR2 SMNVEV (reference sequence). As DNA, the CDR3 is TGTGCCAGCACTCCGGGACAGGGGGGCTCACCCCTCCACTTT. This gives the protein CASTPGQGGSPLHF.

V gene TRBV5-1 combines with J gene TRBJ2-7, with TRBD1 matching over 9 bases. This CDR3 spans 16 amino acids. V was pared by 3 bases and J by 3 bases, with 10 bases of the junction left unmatched. In germline, CDR1 is SGHRS, CDR2 YFSETQ. CDR3 nucleotides: TGCGCCAGCAGCTCACCACCCGGACAGGGGAACTACGAGCAGTACTTC. Translation: CASSSPPGQGNYEQYF.

The chain recombines TRBV5-1 with TRBJ2-1; D may be TRBD1 (6 bases). V lost 0 bases and J lost 6, with 7 bases in between. The CDR3 extends over 13 amino acids. Germline V gene data show CDR1 as SGHRS and CDR2 as YFSETQ. CDR3 in amino acids: CASSLAGVNEQFF. Here the CDR3 DNA reads TGCGCCAGCAGCTTGGCAGGGGTCAATGAGCAGTTCTTC.

The chain recombines TRBV5-1 with TRBJ2-4, with 9 bases identical to TRBD1. J was trimmed by 1 base and V by 3 bases; bases with no gene match: 8. The V gene's germline CDR1 is SGHRS and CDR2 YFSETQ. CDR3 length equals 17 residues. The DNA for the CDR3 is TGCGCCAGCAGCTGGTTATGGACAGGGGACGCCAAAAACATTCAGTACTTC. This codes for CASSWLWTGDAKNIQYF.

This chain uses TRBV27 with TRBJ1-1; D remains unclear. V was clipped by 5 bases and J by 4 bases, with 11 bases between them. The germline gives CDR1 MNHEY, CDR2 SMNVEV (reference sequence). This CDR3 contains 13 residues. DNA for the CDR3: TGTGCCAGCAGTCTGTCGGTTGGCACTGAAGCTTTCTTT. Encoded protein: CASSLSVGTEAFF.

A single count supports this clone. This rearrangement joins TRBV5-1 to TRBJ1-2; a weak D match, TRBD1 (6 bases). Trimming took off 0 bases at V and 3 bases at J, with 9 bases between the two ends. The germline V gene encodes CDR1 SGHRS and CDR2 YFSETQ. CDR3 size: 14 residues. The CDR3: CASSLGGGYYGYTF. In DNA form, the CDR3 reads TGCGCCAGCAGCTTGGGCGGGGGCTACTATGGCTACACCTTC. The full variable domain, rest sourced from reference TRBV5-1 and TRBJ1-2, is KAGVTQTPRYLIKTRGQQVTLSCSPISGHRSVSWYQQTPGQGLQFLFEYFSETQRNKGNFPGRFSGRQFSNSRSEMNVSTLELGDSALYLCASSLGGGYYGYTFGSGTRLTVV.

Within the sample, this clone is medium-sized. V gene TRBV21-1 combines with J gene TRBJ2-7; the D segment call TRBD1 is taken from the table without a DNA check. TRBV21-1 corresponds to a pseudogene. This CDR3 contains 17 residues. CDR3 sequence (DNA): TGTGCCAGCAGCCCAAAGGGACAGGGTAGAGGGTCCTACGAGCAGTACTTC. It codes for CASSPKGQGRGSYEQYF.

The chain uses TRBV5-1 and TRBJ1-6, with 11 bases lining up with TRBD1. CDR1 is SGHRS and CDR2 is YFSETQ in the germline V gene. V gave up 7 bases and J gave up 11 bases; unmatched junction bases: 11. The CDR3 runs to 15 residues. The CDR3 DNA reads as TGCGCCAGCCGTAAAATGGGGACAGGGGGGACACCCCTCCACTTT. It is translated as CASRKMGTGGTPLHF.

The rearrangement uses TRBV6-5 and TRBJ2-1; tentative D call: TRBD1 (6 bases). Germline values: CDR1 MNHEY, CDR2 SVGAGI. The CDR3 has 13 residues. Trimming stripped 5 bases from V and 4 bases from J, with 9 bases between. The CDR3 here is CASSKTGYNEQFF. CDR3 coding DNA: TGTGCCAGCAGTAAGACAGGATACAATGAGCAGTTCTTC.

This clone was detected once. The V and J genes are TRBV5-6 and TRBJ2-3; D gene ambiguous. The V gene lost 0 bases and the J gene lost 4 bases, with 15 bases spanning the gap. Looked up from germline, CDR1 is SGHDT and CDR2 is YYEEEE. CDR3 length equals 16 residues. CDR3 nucleotide sequence: TGTGCCAGCAGCTTGGTTAGCTTGCCCATGGCAGATACGCAGTATTTT. Protein product: CASSLVSLPMADTQYF.

The genes are TRBV9 and TRBJ2-7; TRBD2 agrees at 10 bases. Unmatched junction bases numbered 11, after V lost 4 bases and J lost 7 bases. This CDR3 contains 15 residues. In germline, CDR1 is SGDLS, CDR2 YYNGEE. The CDR3 here is CASSPLAGGLGEQYF. As DNA, the CDR3 is TGTGCCAGCAGCCCTTTAGCGGGGGGCCTTGGGGAGCAGTACTTC.

This chain uses TRBV7-2 with TRBJ1-6; D unclear. V gave up 3 bases and J gave up 12 bases, with 15 bases separating them. Germline loops: CDR1 SGHTA, CDR2 FQGNSA. This CDR3 is 14 amino acids long. Written as DNA, the CDR3 is TGTGCCAGCAGCTTCCGGCAGCTCTCGGGACCCCTCCACTTT. This encodes CASSFRQLSGPLHF. Filled out from reference TRBV7-2 and TRBJ1-6, the complete variable domain reads GAGVSQSPSNKVTEKGKDVELRCDPISGHTALYWYRQSLGQGLEFLIYFQGNSAPDKSGLPSDRFSAERTGGSVSTLTIQRTQQEDSAVYLCASSFRQLSGPLHFGNGTRLTVT.

For the CDR3, the DNA is TGTGCCAGCAGCCCTCGGACAGGAGGGCCTGAAGCTTTCTTT. Residues: CASSPRTGGPEAFF. The rearrangement joins TRBV7-9 to TRBJ1-1; TRBD1 matches at 7 bases. Germline values: CDR1 SEHNR, CDR2 FQNEAQ (reference sequence). The CDR3 spans 14 residues. Trimming took 5 bases from V and 6 from J; bases not matched to a gene: 9.

The J gene is TRBJ2-7, the V gene TRBV27; 7 bases are a match to TRBD1. Germline V gene data show CDR1 as MNHEY and CDR2 as SMNVEV (reference sequence). Trimming cost V 5 bases and J 3 bases; bases outside gene matches: 7. CDR3 length equals 14 residues. The CDR3 DNA reads TGTGCCAGCAGTCTACAGGGGCAGGGCTACGAGCAGTACTTC. As protein: CASSLQGQGYEQYF.

V usage is TRBV2 and J usage is TRBJ1-5; 8 nucleotides align to TRBD1. CDR3 length: 15 amino acids. J lost 0 bases, V lost 6 bases, and 4 bases had no gene match. Germline-derived CDR1 and CDR2 are SNHLY and FYNNEI. The CDR3 DNA sequence: TGTGCCAGCAGCAAGACAGGGGATAGCAATCAGCCCCAGCATTTT. Amino acids: CASSKTGDSNQPQHF.

The chain carries TRBV29-1 and TRBJ2-1, with 9 bases matching TRBD2. V shed 6 bases, J shed 15 bases, and the junction held 12 bases outside the gene matches. This CDR3 region has 12 residues. Germline V gene sequence: CDR1 SQVTM, CDR2 ANQGSEA. The CDR3 sequence is CSVATSGAAGFF. CDR3 sequence (DNA): TGCAGCGTGGCGACTAGCGGCGCGGCCGGGTTCTTC.

This sequence joins TRBV27 and TRBJ1-2; 7 bases align to TRBD1. The germline CDR1 and CDR2 sequences are MNHEY and SMNVEV (reference sequence). CDR3 length equals 13 residues. V lost 5 bases and J lost 8; bases outside the gene matches: 8. CDR3 bases: TGTGCCAGCAGTCGCATGCAGGGGGAGGGCTACACCTTC. Residues: CASSRMQGEGYTF.

The genes are TRBV7-2 and TRBJ1-1; D is perhaps TRBD1 (5 bases). The length of the CDR3 is 15 residues. Germline V gene data show CDR1 as SGHTA and CDR2 as FQGNSA. V lost 5 bases, J lost 4 bases, and 17 bases lay in between. CDR3 region: CASSPLGGGRTEAFF. In DNA form, the CDR3 reads TGTGCCAGCAGCCCCCTTGGGGGGGGTCGCACTGAAGCTTTCTTT. Drawing the rest from reference TRBV7-2 and TRBJ1-1, the complete variable domain is GAGVSQSPSNKVTEKGKDVELRCDPISGHTALYWYRQSLGQGLEFLIYFQGNSAPDKSGLPSDRFSAERTGGSVSTLTIQRTQQEDSAVYLCASSPLGGGRTEAFFGQGTRLTVV.